Presented here are 7 T cell receptor beta chains from one specimen sequenced in a study of T cells in localized non-small cell lung cancer. The method was immunoSEQ multiplex PCR; TCRdb's version includes in-frame clones alone and lacks a portion of them. This sample has around 43,000 clones, with around 84% found just once. This sample comprised peripheral blood, obtained before any cancer treatment. The receptor source for this set is a man aged 18 to 55 with stage I lung adenocarcinoma.

The chain couples TRBV7-9 to TRBJ2-1; no definite D call. The CDR3 sequence is 15 residues long. Deletions cut 5 bases from V and 8 bases from J, with 19 bases between. Per the germline V gene, CDR1 is SEHNR and CDR2 is FQNEAQ (reference sequence). The CDR3 loop is CASSPGTVKSDEQFF. CDR3 nucleotides: TGTGCCAGCAGCCCCGGAACAGTTAAGTCCGATGAGCAGTTCTTC.

The chain combines TRBV7-3 with TRBJ1-6; D unclear. This CDR3 has 13 residues. Germline CDR1 and CDR2: SGHTA and FQGTGA. V was clipped by 6 bases and J by 8 bases, with 11 bases between them. CDR3 sequence (DNA): TGTGCCAGCAGATTGGACGGAGATTCACCCCTCCACTTT. It encodes CASRLDGDSPLHF.

This chain joins TRBV4-3 and TRBJ1-1; the D gene is possibly TRBD1 (5 bases). V was cut by 1 base and J by 6 bases, with 12 bases left in between. The germline V gene encodes CDR1 LGHNA and CDR2 YSLEER. The CDR3 length is 14 residues. This CDR3 is CASSQAGDWPEAFF. The CDR3 DNA follows: TGCGCCAGCAGCCAAGCGGGGGACTGGCCTGAAGCTTTCTTT.

The CDR3 reads CASSAATGDNQPQHF. In DNA form, the CDR3 reads TGTGCCAGCAGTGCCGCTACAGGGGATAATCAGCCCCAGCATTTT. The rearrangement uses TRBV28 and TRBJ1-5, with 7 bases fitting TRBD1. The J segment lost 4 bases and the V segment lost 5 bases, leaving 8 bases of the junction unmatched. From germline, CDR1 is MDHEN and CDR2 SYDVKM. The CDR3 loop spans 15 amino acids.

The chain uses TRBV7-8 and TRBJ2-7; D perhaps matches TRBD2 (6 bases). Germline-derived CDR1 and CDR2 are SGHVS and FQNEAQ. V was shortened by 1 base and J by 3 bases, with 10 bases between the two germline ends. CDR3 length: 14 amino acids. CDR3 bases: TGTGCCAGCAGCTTAGACGGGACTGACTACGAGCAGTACTTC. This encodes CASSLDGTDYEQYF.

J is TRBJ2-7 and V is TRBV4-2; TRBD1 is a possible D gene (6 bases). Trimming removed 3 bases from V and 1 base from J, with 10 bases in between. The length of the CDR3 is 14 residues. Germline values: CDR1 LGHNA, CDR2 YNFKEQ. DNA of the CDR3: TGTGCCAGCAGCCAGGGGACATCTTCCTACGAGCAGTACTTC. Translated: CASSQGTSSYEQYF.

The rearrangement links TRBV2 to TRBJ1-2; no clear D. This CDR3 is 13 amino acids long. Germline V gives CDR1 SNHLY, CDR2 FYNNEI. V lost 2 bases, J lost 0 bases, and 4 bases lay in between. CDR3 DNA sequence: TGTGCCAGCAGTGAAACAACTAACTATGGCTACACCTTC. This translates into CASSETTNYGYTF.